The 19 T cell receptor beta chains presented below share a single source sample, sequenced in a study of T cells in Graves' hyperthyroidism and ophthalmopathy. What was amplified from RNA transcripts were TCR beta CDR3 regions. A set of HTBI primers served as the primers for a first-round RT-PCR of the TCR CDR3. TCRdb passed the multiplex PCR reads through MiXCR, listing each CDR3 protein once. The table has 300,000 to 450,000 distinct CDR3 sequences, around an eighth seen once. The sample taken for sequencing was blood. These receptors all stem from a man aged 25-40 years with Graves' hyperthyroidism that later progressed to Graves' ophthalmopathy.

In regard to this clonotype: A much bigger clone sits one base away, suggesting this may be a read error. The rearrangement uses TRBV30 and TRBJ2-7; 7 nucleotides agree with TRBD1. The CDR3 has 13 residues. The germline V gene encodes CDR1 GTSNPN and CDR2 SVGIG (reference sequence). The DNA for the CDR3 is TGTGCCCGGAGACGGGACAGTCCCTACGAGCAGTACTTC. Residues: CARRRDSPYEQYF. Full variable domain (missing parts from reference TRBV30 and TRBJ2-7): SQTIHQWPATLVQPVGSPLSLECTVEGTSNPNLYWYRQAAGRGLQLLFYSVGIGQISSEVPQNLSASRPQDRQFILSSKKLLLSDSGFYLCARRRDSPYEQYFGPGTRLTVT.

At least ten counts were recorded for this clonotype. The chain recombines TRBV12-3 or TRBV12-4 with TRBJ1-6; D not resolved. V was cut by 8 bases and J by 8 bases, with 10 bases left in between. This CDR3 has 12 residues. This CDR3 reads CASAIGYSPLHF. CDR3 in DNA: TGTGCCAGCGCCATCGGGTATTCACCCCTCCACTTT.

There are many counts of this clonotype. This chain connects TRBV11-2 to TRBJ1-6, with D possibly being TRBD1 (6 bases). The CDR3 has 16 amino acids. Germline lookup yields CDR1 SGHAT and CDR2 FQNNGV. Trimming cost V 6 bases and J 1 base, with 13 bases left between them. The CDR3 region is CASRLTGLSYNSPLHF. The CDR3 DNA reads TGTGCCAGCAGACTAACAGGGTTGTCCTATAATTCACCCCTCCACTTT.

This clonotype was recorded many times. This chain joins TRBV28 and TRBJ2-7; the D gene is possibly TRBD2 (6 bases). This CDR3 comprises 11 residues. Trimming left V 10 bases short and J 0 bases short, with 7 bases between. CDR1 MDHEN and CDR2 SYDVKM come from the germline V gene. CDR3 coding DNA: TGTGCCACGGGGGTCTCCTACGAGCAGTACTTC. It codes for CATGVSYEQYF. Supplemented by reference TRBV28 and TRBJ2-7, the full variable domain reads DVKVTQSSRYLVKRTGEKVFLECVQDMDHENMFWYRQDPGLGLRLIYFSYDVKMKEKGDIPEGYSVSREKKERFSLILESASTNQTSMYLCATGVSYEQYFGPGTRLTVT.

In its sample, this clonotype was seen a few times. V and J are TRBV27 and TRBJ1-4; D not certain. The V gene lost 6 bases and the J gene lost 0 bases, with 17 bases spanning the gap. This CDR3 is built from 17 residues. In germline, CDR1 is MNHEY, CDR2 SMNVEV (reference sequence). For the CDR3, the DNA is TGTGCCAGCAGCCCGCGTGGGTGGTTCGCAACTAATGAAAAACTGTTTTTT. Its translation: CASSPRGWFATNEKLFF. Together with reference TRBV27 and TRBJ1-4, the CDR3 gives the full variable domain: EAQVTQNPRYLITVTGKKLTVTCSQNMNHEYMSWYRQDPGLGLRQIYYSMNVEVTDKGDVPEGYKVSRKEKRNFPLILESPSPNQTSLYFCASSPRGWFATNEKLFFGSGTQLSVL.

Comments on this clonotype: The junction does not match germline at one end; this may be a read error. The rearrangement links TRBV20-1 to TRBJ1-3; D unresolved. This CDR3 is 14 amino acids long. Per the germline V gene, CDR1 is DFQATT and CDR2 is SNEGSKA (reference sequence). This chain's CDR3 is CSAKSHQTGNTIYF. CDR3 in DNA: TGCAGTGCTAAGTCTCACCAGACTGGGAACACCATATATTTT.

There are many counts of this clonotype. The chain combines TRBV7-8 with TRBJ2-7, with TRBD1 matching over 8 bases. V lost 2 bases to trimming and J lost 5 bases; unmatched junction nucleotides: 8. The germline V gene has CDR1 SGHVS and CDR2 FQNEAQ. The CDR3 runs to 15 residues. The CDR3 DNA sequence: TGTGCCAGCAGCTTAAGGACAGGGCTTTTGGACGAGCAGTACTTC. It is translated as CASSLRTGLLDEQYF.

In its sample, this clonotype was seen many times. The CDR3 here is CASTPGRSYNEQFF. In DNA, the CDR3 is TGTGCCAGCACCCCGGGACGCTCCTACAATGAGCAGTTCTTC. V usage is TRBV2 and J usage is TRBJ2-1, with D perhaps matching TRBD1 or TRBD2 (5 bases each). The V end was cut by 7 bases, the J end by 0 bases, with 10 bases between. Germline lookup yields CDR1 SNHLY and CDR2 FYNNEI. CDR3 size: 14 residues.

Comment on this clonotype: The conserved phenylalanine or tryptophan normally closing the CDR3 is absent here, so this likely arose from a read error. V is TRBV18 and J is TRBJ2-7; no firm D call. V dropped 7 bases and J dropped 3 bases, with 10 bases sitting between them. CDR3 length: 12 amino acids. CDR1 is KGHSH, CDR2 LQKENI, per germline. The CDR3 here is CASWLHLYEQYL. In DNA, the CDR3 is TGTGCCAGCTGGCTCCACCTCTACGAGCAGTACCTC.

Of note for this clonotype: Since a much larger clone is just one base distant, this may be a read error. This chain links TRBV7-9 with TRBJ2-5; the match to TRBD2 covers 9 bases. This CDR3 is built from 14 residues. The J segment lost 4 bases and the V segment lost 6 bases, leaving 6 bases of the junction unmatched. Germline lookup yields CDR1 SEHNR and CDR2 FQNEAQ (reference sequence). CDR3 loop: CASSPSGIRETQYF. CDR3 in DNA: TGTGCCAGCAGTCCTAGCGGGATCCGAGAGACCCAGTACTTC.

The rearrangement uses TRBV28 and TRBJ1-2; D gene ambiguous. The CDR3 spans 15 residues. Germline loops: CDR1 MDHEN, CDR2 SYDVKM. Trimming removed 6 bases from V and 4 bases from J, with 18 bases in between. The CDR3 loop is CASSLRQVTSYGYTF. The DNA of the CDR3 is TGTGCCAGCAGCCTGCGTCAGGTTACTTCCTATGGCTACACCTTC.

The table lists this clonotype with a few counts. The chain uses TRBV6-1 and TRBJ1-2; 8 bases agree with TRBD1. The V gene end was trimmed by 1 base and the J gene end by 2 bases; junction bases not matched to a gene: 3. The germline gives CDR1 MNHNS, CDR2 SASEGT. This CDR3 region has 15 residues. CDR3 loop: CASSEGTGNNYGYTF. The CDR3 DNA reads TGTGCCAGCAGTGAAGGGACAGGGAACAACTATGGCTACACCTTC.

This clonotype appeared many times. The rearrangement links TRBV18 to TRBJ1-1; 10 positions agree with TRBD1. V was pared by 4 bases and J by 6 bases, with 5 bases of the junction left unmatched. Germline CDR1 KGHSH, CDR2 LQKENI. The CDR3 loop spans 14 amino acids. The CDR3 here is CASSLPGQGSEAFF. The CDR3 DNA reads TGTGCCAGCTCACTACCGGGACAGGGGTCTGAAGCTTTCTTT.

The table lists this clonotype with many counts. V and J are TRBV6-5 and TRBJ2-5; 13 nucleotides agree with TRBD2. The CDR3 consists of 19 residues. V shed 0 bases, J shed 2 bases, and the junction held 9 bases outside the gene matches. Germline V gives CDR1 MNHEY, CDR2 SVGAGI. The CDR3 here is CASSYSNLRTSGGQETQYF. In nucleotides, the CDR3 is TGTGCCAGCAGTTACTCGAACCTGCGGACTAGCGGGGGACAAGAGACCCAGTACTTC.

This clonotype has more than one count but fewer than ten. CDR3: CASSLVGKQLFF. DNA of the CDR3: TGTGCCAGCAGTTTAGTAGGGAAGCAACTGTTTTTT. This rearrangement joins TRBV12-3 or TRBV12-4 to TRBJ1-4, with D hard to call. This CDR3 contains 12 residues. V was cut by 1 base and J by 12 bases, with 9 bases left in between.

This clonotype was counted many times. The chain carries TRBV12-3 or TRBV12-4 and TRBJ1-2; D call uncertain. The V and J ends lost 2 bases and 6 bases respectively, with 13 bases between them. This CDR3 comprises 14 residues. In nucleotides, the CDR3 is TGTGCCAGCAGTTTATACCGAGTCGGGAATGGCTACACCTTC. Protein: CASSLYRVGNGYTF.

The V and J genes are TRBV30 and TRBJ2-3, with 7 bases fitting TRBD1. After removal of 4 bases from V and 2 bases from J, the junction contained 6 bases not matched to a gene. The CDR3 totals 14 residues. CDR1 is GTSNPN, CDR2 SVGIG, per germline (reference sequence). The chain's CDR3 is CAWNPGQITDTQYF. CDR3 bases: TGTGCCTGGAACCCGGGACAGATCACAGATACGCAGTATTTT. Filled out from reference TRBV30 and TRBJ2-3, the complete variable domain reads SQTIHQWPATLVQPVGSPLSLECTVEGTSNPNLYWYRQAAGRGLQLLFYSVGIGQISSEVPQNLSASRPQDRQFILSSKKLLLSDSGFYLCAWNPGQITDTQYFGPGTRLTVL.

Many counts were recorded for this clonotype. The rearrangement uses TRBV12-3 or TRBV12-4 and TRBJ1-5; D remains unclear. CDR3 length: 14 residues. Trimming took off 6 bases at V and 3 bases at J, with 12 bases between the two ends. Here the CDR3 DNA reads TGTGCCAGCAGGCTAGGGTGGGACAATCAGCCCCAGCATTTT. Its protein is CASRLGWDNQPQHF.

Many counts were recorded for this clonotype. The V and J genes are TRBV6-1 and TRBJ2-5, with unresolved D. The V gene's germline CDR1 is MNHNS and CDR2 SASEGT. The CDR3 length is 12 residues. V lost 6 bases and J lost 1, with 6 bases in between. The CDR3 nucleotides are TGTGCCAGCAGCCCAGCCCAAGAGACCCAGTACTTC. This gives the protein CASSPAQETQYF.